The source of this TCR beta chain is a study of T cell changes during pregnancy in multiple sclerosis. V lost 4 bases to trimming and J lost 6 bases; unmatched junction nucleotides: 4. The length of the CDR3 is 13 residues. The germline CDR1 and CDR2 sequences are SGHNT and YYREEE (reference sequence). Produced via immunoSEQ multiplex PCR; TCRdb's table is partial and in-frame only. This sample has around 36,000 clones, with roughly 90% found just once. Only one count was recorded for this clone. This clonotype originated in a female donor with multiple sclerosis, enrolled in a pregnancy study. This chain joins TRBV5-4 and TRBJ2-1; 7 nucleotides align to TRBD2. The source material was CD8+ T cells from peripheral blood mononuclear cells, sampled before pregnancy. CDR3 sequence (DNA): TGTGCCAGCAGCGCGGGCGGGAGCAATGAGCAGTTCTTC. Translation: CASSAGGSNEQFF.